This T cell receptor (beta chain) came from a study of cytomegalovirus exposure and HLA in healthy donors. The study, taken as a whole, reports: CMV serostatus was the sole immune exposure data available. The study listed under 200 cytomegalovirus-associated TCR beta chains.

In the PCR, 60 Vbeta and 13 Jbeta primers were used. Profiling relied on immunoSEQ multiplex PCR, and the TCRdb table lists in-frame clones only, not all of them. Of roughly 120,000 clones in the sample, about 81% are singletons; the top ten hold roughly 0.99%. As concerns this clone: No antigen is known for it.

CDR1 and CDR2 (germline): SGDLS, YYNGEE. The CDR3 length is 15 residues. Germline trimming cut 3 bases from V and 4 bases from J; bases unmatched to any gene: 2. The chain combines TRBV9 with TRBJ2-2; 11 bases are a match to TRBD2. The clonotype originates from a woman aged 30 to 39 in good health and CMV-seronegative. Sequences were obtained from PBMCs. The DNA of the CDR3 is TGTGCCAGCAGCGCTAGCGGGAGGAGCACCGGGGAGCTGTTTTTT. It translates to CASSASGRSTGELFF.